This T cell receptor (beta chain) was sequenced during a study of T cell responses to AZD1222 COVID-19 vaccine (dated by TCRdb to the early 2020s). Study-wide context: AZD1222 recipients whose second dose came at about 4 weeks and those whose second dose came at about 12 weeks were combined into one group, since spike-specific TCR depth and breadth did not differ between the two schedules. TCR sequencing was performed for about 250 trial participants, of whom about 200 were given two doses of AZD1222 and around 26 were given two doses of MenACWY control vaccine. Trial participants were enrolled into age subgroups of 18-55, 56-69 and 70-plus years, which contained approximately 150, 28 and 58 TCR-sequenced participants, respectively. Overall study results and their limits: Epitopes outside the regions mutated in the B.1.351 and B.1.1.7 variants were reportedly recognized by nearly half of the unique spike-specific TCRs. Conclusions about previously exposed vaccinees are limited, since just six AZD1222 recipients were seropositive for SARS-CoV-2 at baseline. Participants were mostly white British, with more females than males. The authors suggested clonal diversity may have been underestimated. No day 14 peak-response samples were available, so repertoires were characterized only after the peak T cell response. A significant rise in spike-specific TCR breadth and depth was observed after two AZD1222 doses relative to day 0 and relative to MenACWY recipients. The whole spike protein was spanned by vaccine-associated CD4 TCRs, and dominant responses were seen in regions 160-218 and 743-854. The 56-69-year group was small, and its depth increase did not reach significance, likely because of low power.

Turning to this clone: Its antigen specificity is not known. Per-nucleotide qualities are absent, and no much larger clonotype sits a single base away.

The CDR3 runs 13 residues from the cysteine to the phenylalanine. Only CDR3 DNA is held: 39 bases, read in frame from base 1. The V end gives up 5 bases and the J end 13 bases, leaving 6 bases in the junction not matched to a gene. From a lookup of the germline V gene, CDR1 and CDR2 are WSHSY and SAAADI. The CDR3 regions of human TCRbeta chains were analyzed by immunosequencing. The authors' analysis ran thus. Repertoire TCRs were checked for matches against a reference library of SARS-CoV-2-specific TCRs that had been generated using the MIRA antigen-specificity platform. Breadth was defined as the fraction of unique TCRs that were SARS-CoV-2-associated, and depth was defined as the fraction of total T cells that were SARS-CoV-2-associated. Each spike-specific TCR was assigned to its reactive spike region and to a CD4 or CD8 class using the MIRA data. Log10-transformed breadth and depth values were compared by one-way ANOVA with Sidak's multiple comparisons tests. TCRdb's version of the immuneACCESS table is confined to in-frame rearrangements and falls short of the full clone set. An unresolved V gene accounts for under half of the shortfall where checked; the remainder is of unknown origin. The V and J calls and clone size are taken from that table; D and trimming were inferred from the DNA. In this sample the table shows more than 50,000 clones, 85% to 90% of which occur a single time. Of the sample, 4.5% to 5.5% falls within the top ten clones.

Read against the paper, the sample's time point label means: baseline before first vaccination. Vaccinee samples were obtained from the UK trials COV001 and COV002, which included a single-blind randomized controlled phase 2/3 trial of AZD1222 (ChAdOx1 nCoV-19) in healthy adults. Trial participant PBMC samples were collected at day 0 and day 28 after the second dose for TCRbeta chain sequencing. The source material was peripheral blood, sampled on day 0 of AZD1222 vaccination. The chain uses TRBV10-2 and TRBJ2-2; a stretch of 11 junction bases matches TRBD2. This TCR derives from an adult in good health. In nucleotide form, the sequence is TGCGCCAGCAGTACTAGCGGGGGCGCCGGGCTGTTTTTT. Translated, it gives CASSTSGGAGLFF.